These 5 T cell receptor beta chains originate from one sample sequenced in a study of blood T cell repertoires in COVID-19. The method was immunoSEQ multiplex PCR; TCRdb's version includes in-frame clones alone and lacks a portion of them. This sample carries under 90,000 clones, about 88% of them seen once, and the ten largest clones take about 2.7%. Sample: peripheral blood. Source of these receptors: a man aged 70 or older with active or convalescent COVID-19.

This clone was seen a few times. The V gene is TRBV27, the J gene TRBJ2-5; 13 bases line up with TRBD2. J was trimmed by 5 bases and V by 5 bases; bases with no gene match: 11. The CDR3 has 17 residues. Looked up from germline, CDR1 is MNHEY and CDR2 is SMNVEV (reference sequence). The CDR3 is CASSPRTSGSSEETQYF. Here the CDR3 DNA reads TGTGCCAGCAGTCCCCGGACTAGCGGGAGCAGTGAGGAGACCCAGTACTTC.

The gene calls are TRBV6-6 and TRBJ2-7; 10 bases match TRBD1. The CDR3 runs to 14 residues. Germline V gene sequence: CDR1 MNHNY, CDR2 SVGAGI (reference sequence). After removal of 3 bases from V and 5 bases from J, the junction contained 4 bases not matched to a gene. In nucleotides, the CDR3 is TGTGCCAGCAGTTATTCCGGGACAGGGGACGAGCAGTACTTC. Its protein product is CASSYSGTGDEQYF.

The chain carries TRBV18 and TRBJ2-1; 10 bases map to TRBD2. Germline CDR1 is KGHSH and CDR2 is LQKENI. This CDR3 has 18 residues. V was pared by 2 bases and J by 8 bases, with 15 bases of the junction left unmatched. The CDR3: CASSPWLAGEGGRDEQFF. The CDR3 nucleotides are TGTGCCAGCTCACCATGGCTAGCGGGAGAAGGGGGACGCGATGAGCAGTTCTTC.

The rearrangement joins TRBV11-2 to TRBJ2-2; D gene uncertain. CDR1 and CDR2 (germline): SGHAT, FQNNGV. V lost 5 bases and J 5 bases, leaving 12 bases between the germline ends. This CDR3 region has 14 residues. Here the CDR3 DNA reads TGTGCCAGCAGCGAGTTTTTGATAACCGGGGAGCTGTTTTTT. Its protein product is CASSEFLITGELFF.

The chain links TRBV5-5 to TRBJ2-3; 8 bases match TRBD1. The length of the CDR3 is 15 residues. CDR1 SGHKS and CDR2 YYEKEE come from the germline V gene (reference sequence). With V trimmed by 6 bases and J by 0 bases, 6 bases remained unmatched. DNA for the CDR3: TGTGCCAGCACAGGGACAGGCAAAAGCACAGATACGCAGTATTTT. As protein: CASTGTGKSTDTQYF.